This entry describes one TCR beta chain. Its antigen is still unknown. No much larger clone exists at a distance of one base, and base qualities are not known. The CDR3 has 14 amino acids, counting the end cysteine and phenylalanine. The read is trimmed to its CDR3 DNA, 42 bases read in frame from base 1. Here V drops 3 bases and J drops 4 bases, and the junction holds 5 bases not matched to any gene. The germline V gene (reference sequence) yields DFQATT for CDR1 and SNEGSKA for CDR2. According to the study, the label for this sample's time point signals: blood at routine non-recurrence follow-up after resection. Whole RNA extracted from tumor and nontumor lung tissue, or from cryopreserved PBMC samples, was used for TCR sequencing without cell sorting. A patient was chosen for TCR sequencing only when enough RNA was available from at least two tumor regions. The record originates from a study of spatial heterogeneity in lung cancer (dated by TCRdb to about 2019). A note on the overall study: Samples were obtained from around 72 patients with early-stage, untreated non-small cell lung cancer from the lung TRACERx cohort. Follow-up PBMC samples were sequenced whenever available, and the median time to follow-up was roughly 22 months after resection. Beta-chain transcripts were consistently detected in greater numbers than alpha-chain transcripts, which likely reflected higher beta-chain transcript abundance. In the raw uncorrected reads, each unique combination of TCR and UMI appeared more than ten times on average. In non-small cell lung cancer, the study made a quantitative comparison of TCR alpha and beta repertoires among multiple tumor regions, matched nontumor lung and blood. The study linked features of the TCR repertoire to counts of nonsynonymous mutations, which were determined by whole-exome sequencing of tumor tissue. At surgery, some 200 tumor regions, approximately 64 matched nontumor lung samples and more than 55 PBMC samples were TCR-sequenced for both alpha and beta chains. Paper-wide results and their limitations: Additional single-cell paired TCR alpha and beta sequencing was considered necessary to confirm, at a functional level, the hypothesis that regional TCRs recognize regional mutations. Comparisons of baseline and follow-up blood repertoires included only 14 patients. Ubiquitous expanded tumor TCRs showed up in blood more often at tumor resection than at routine follow-up.

The library relied on 5' RACE. The data were produced on a NextSeq 500. In the TCR library protocol, a unique molecular identifier was attached to each TCR cDNA molecule so that PCR and sequencing errors could be corrected. The authors' pipeline ran thus. TCR identification, UMI-based error correction and CDR3 extraction were performed with Decombinator tools. Expanded TCRs were defined as those above a frequency of 2 per 1,000, corresponding to the top 1% of the tumor frequency distribution. Each repertoire was subsampled 100 times to 5,000 TCRs, after which Renyi diversity was computed with the R vegan package. CDR3 similarity networks were constructed using string-kernel similarity of amino acid triplets, with links drawn between CDR3s whose pairwise similarity was above 0.82. TCRdb reprocessed the public reads (quality trimming at Q25 with fastp, clone calling with MiXCR) and kept in-frame beta chains. Every entry covers one CDR3 protein and lists the most common genes and DNA from its rows. TCRdb's processing, not the study's, gives the V and J calls here. This sample gives around 98,000 distinct CDR3 sequences in total; approximately 19% of them show up just once. 21% of the sample rests with the top ten.

Sequencing used PBMCs, obtained at follow-up. The TCR sequence derives from a male donor with early-stage non-small cell lung cancer. The sequence is built from TRBV20-1 and TRBJ2-5; TRBD2 matches 10 bases in the middle. The CDR3 protein sequence reads: CSASKRGGLETQYF. The sequenced DNA is TGCAGTGCTAGTAAGCGGGGGGGCCTAGAGACCCAGTACTTC.